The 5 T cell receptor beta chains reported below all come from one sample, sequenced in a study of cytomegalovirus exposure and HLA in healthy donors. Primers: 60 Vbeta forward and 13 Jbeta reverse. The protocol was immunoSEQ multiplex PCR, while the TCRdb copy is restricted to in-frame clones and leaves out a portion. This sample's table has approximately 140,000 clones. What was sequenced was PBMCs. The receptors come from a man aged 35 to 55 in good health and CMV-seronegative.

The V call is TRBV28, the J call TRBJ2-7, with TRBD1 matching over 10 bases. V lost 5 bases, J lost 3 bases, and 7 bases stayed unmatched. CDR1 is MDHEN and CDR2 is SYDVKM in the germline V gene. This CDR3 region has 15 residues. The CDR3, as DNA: TGTGCCAGCAGTAGGACAGGGGGAACGGGCTACGAGCAGTACTTC. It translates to CASSRTGGTGYEQYF.

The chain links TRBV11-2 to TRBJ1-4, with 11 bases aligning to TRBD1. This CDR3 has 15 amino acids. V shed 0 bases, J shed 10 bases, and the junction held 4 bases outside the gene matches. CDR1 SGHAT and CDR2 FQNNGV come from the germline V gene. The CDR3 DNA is TGTGCCAGCAGCTTAGAATCCGGGACAGGGGGAAAACTGTTTTTT. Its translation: CASSLESGTGGKLFF.

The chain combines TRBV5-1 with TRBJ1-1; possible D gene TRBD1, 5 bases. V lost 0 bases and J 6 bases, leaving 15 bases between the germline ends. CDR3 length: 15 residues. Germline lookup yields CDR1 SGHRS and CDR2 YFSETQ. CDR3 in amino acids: CASSLEVREGAEAFF. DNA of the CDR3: TGCGCCAGCAGCTTGGAGGTCAGGGAAGGCGCTGAAGCTTTCTTT.

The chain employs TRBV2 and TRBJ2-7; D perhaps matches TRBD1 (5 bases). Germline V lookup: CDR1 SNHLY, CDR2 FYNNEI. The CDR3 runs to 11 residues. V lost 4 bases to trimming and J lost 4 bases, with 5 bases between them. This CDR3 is CASSAGYEQYF. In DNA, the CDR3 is TGTGCCAGCAGTGCAGGGTACGAGCAGTACTTC.

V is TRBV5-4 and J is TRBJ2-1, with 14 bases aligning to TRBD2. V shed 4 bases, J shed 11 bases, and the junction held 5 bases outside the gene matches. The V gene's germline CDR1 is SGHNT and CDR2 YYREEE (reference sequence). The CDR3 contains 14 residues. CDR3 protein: CASSPGTSGGKQFF. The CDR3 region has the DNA TGTGCCAGCAGCCCCGGGACTAGCGGGGGCAAGCAGTTCTTC.